This T cell receptor beta chain was found in a study of molecular identifiers for immune sequencing clone quantification. In the sort, naive CD8 T cells were defined as CD8+CD4-CCR7+CD45RA+. In regard to this clonotype: Its matching antigen is unknown.

Bulk TCR libraries used previously described methods and listed TCR primers. Using its own MiXCR run on the PCR reads, TCRdb lists one record per CDR3 protein. The data contain about 640,000 distinct CDR3 sequences, about 20% of them singletons. The CDR3 extends over 13 amino acids. Per germline, CDR1 MNHEY and CDR2 SVGEGT. The germline V and J ends were trimmed by 3 bases and 3 bases, with 9 bases remaining between them. Study-wide results and caveats: Clones above 20 RNA copies contained over 97% of effector molecules but under 1% of naive ones. Identical TCR molecules that share a barcode could lead to an underestimation of highly expanded clone sizes.

The rearrangement uses TRBV6-2 or TRBV6-3 and TRBJ2-7, with no clear D. The origin of this receptor is a human donor in good health. Some libraries in this study had Jurkat cell RNA spiked in. The sequenced material came from naive CD8+ T cells from blood, with Jurkat cell RNA spiked in. Sample subset: FACS-sorted CD8+CD4-CCR7+CD45RA+ naive T cells. The CDR3 is CASSYKGRYEQYF. The CDR3, as DNA: TGTGCCAGCAGTTATAAGGGCCGCTACGAGCAGTACTTC.